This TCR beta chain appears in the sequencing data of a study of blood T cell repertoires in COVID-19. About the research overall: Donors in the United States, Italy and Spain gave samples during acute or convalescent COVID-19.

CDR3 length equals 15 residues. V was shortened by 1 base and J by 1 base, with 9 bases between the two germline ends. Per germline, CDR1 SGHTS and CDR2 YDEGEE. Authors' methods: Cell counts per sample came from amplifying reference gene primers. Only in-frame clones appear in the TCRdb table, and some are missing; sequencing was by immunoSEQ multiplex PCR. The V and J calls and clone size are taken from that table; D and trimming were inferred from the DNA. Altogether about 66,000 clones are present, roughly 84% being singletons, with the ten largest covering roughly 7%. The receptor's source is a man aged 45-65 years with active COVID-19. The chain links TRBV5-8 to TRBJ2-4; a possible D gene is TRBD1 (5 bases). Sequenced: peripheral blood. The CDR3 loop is CASSLQGNAKNIQYF. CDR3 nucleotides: TGTGCCAGCAGCTTGCAGGGAAACGCCAAAAACATTCAGTACTTC.